Below are 28 T cell receptor beta chains sequenced from a single sample in a study of cytomegalovirus exposure and HLA in healthy donors. The study ran its PCR with 60 Vbeta and 13 Jbeta primers. Assay used: immunoSEQ multiplex PCR; TCRdb lists only in-frame clones, some missing. This sample has about 38,000 clones, with 60% to 70% found just once. The source material was PBMCs. These receptors came from a man aged 50-60 years in good health and CMV-seropositive.

The chain has TRBV7-6 and TRBJ2-5; the D gene is possibly TRBD2 (6 bases). Germline lookup yields CDR1 SGHVS and CDR2 FNYEAQ. This CDR3 is built from 14 residues. The V and J ends lost 5 bases and 0 bases respectively, with 10 bases between them. DNA for the CDR3: TGTGCCAGCAGCCAAACGGGGGACCAAGAGACCCAGTACTTC. This codes for CASSQTGDQETQYF.

This clone was counted a few times. The CDR3 DNA reads as TGTGCCATCAGTGATAGTCCGACAGGGCTTTTCTTT. This translates into CAISDSPTGLFF. The rearrangement joins TRBV10-3 to TRBJ1-1; the match to TRBD1 covers 7 bases. Trimming removed 3 bases from V and 13 bases from J; junction bases left unmatched: 8. The CDR3 covers 12 residues. Germline CDR1 is ENHRY and CDR2 is SYGVKD.

This clone was observed a few times. The chain carries TRBV2 and TRBJ1-1, with 9 positions matching TRBD1. Trimming cost V 0 bases and J 11 bases; bases outside gene matches: 7. This CDR3 has 14 amino acids. In germline, CDR1 is SNHLY, CDR2 FYNNEI. In nucleotides, the CDR3 is TGTGCCAGCAGTGAAGCGAGGGACAGGGAATATGCTTTCTTT. Residues: CASSEARDREYAFF.

V is TRBV5-1 and J is TRBJ2-5; 8 bases line up with TRBD2. The CDR3 consists of 14 residues. The germline gives CDR1 SGHRS, CDR2 YFSETQ. Unmatched junction bases numbered 11, after V lost 9 bases and J lost 4 bases. The CDR3 nucleotides read TGCGCCACCAAAACCGCGGGGGGAGGAGAGACCCAGTACTTC. This sequence encodes CATKTAGGGETQYF.

The chain carries TRBV12-5 and TRBJ1-1; D is ambiguous. Trimming cost V 2 bases and J 3 bases, with 4 bases left between them. Germline V gene data show CDR1 as LGHNT and CDR2 as FRNRAP. This CDR3 is 12 amino acids long. The CDR3 sequence is CASGLSYTEAFF. The CDR3 bases are TGTGCTAGTGGTTTGTCGTACACTGAAGCTTTCTTT.

This clone has only one observation. The chain links TRBV9 to TRBJ1-4, with 7 bases fitting TRBD1. V was pared by 6 bases and J by 5 bases, with 10 bases of the junction left unmatched. CDR1 is SGDLS and CDR2 is YYNGEE in the germline V gene. CDR3 size: 15 residues. CDR3 nucleotide sequence: TGTGCCAGCACCATTGCAGGGGGTACGAATGAAAAACTGTTTTTT. Protein: CASTIAGGTNEKLFF.

The chain is built from TRBV6-1 and TRBJ1-6, with D perhaps matching TRBD1 (6 bases). CDR3 length: 14 amino acids. Deletions cut 8 bases from V and 0 bases from J, with 8 bases between. CDR1 is MNHNS and CDR2 is SASEGT in the germline V gene. CDR3 sequence reads: CASQGSSYNSPLHF. In nucleotides, the CDR3 is TGTGCCAGCCAGGGGAGCTCCTATAATTCACCCCTCCACTTT.

The gene calls are TRBV7-9 and TRBJ2-5; 7 nucleotides agree with TRBD2. Germline CDR1 and CDR2: SEHNR and FQNEAQ (reference sequence). J was trimmed by 5 bases and V by 0 bases; bases with no gene match: 6. The CDR3 has 15 residues. In DNA form, the CDR3 reads TGTGCCAGCAGCTTAGCGGGGGGGATCAGGGAGACCCAGTACTTC. This encodes CASSLAGGIRETQYF.

This rearrangement joins TRBV9 to TRBJ1-5, with TRBD1 identical over 9 bases. The V and J ends lost 4 bases and 2 bases, in that order; junction bases with no gene match: 4. Looked up from germline, CDR1 is SGDLS and CDR2 is YYNGEE. This CDR3 is 15 amino acids long. The CDR3 spells CASSPDRGGNQPQHF. The CDR3 nucleotides are TGTGCCAGCAGCCCGGACAGGGGCGGCAATCAGCCCCAGCATTTT.

The V call is TRBV6-1, the J call TRBJ2-4; 7 bases agree with TRBD1. The CDR3 contains 15 residues. V shed 5 bases and J 1 base; nucleotides not matched to a gene: 5. CDR1 and CDR2 from the germline V gene are MNHNS and SASEGT. The CDR3 DNA follows: TGTGCCAGCAGTAAAGACAGGGCGGCCAAAAACATTCAGTACTTC. It encodes CASSKDRAAKNIQYF.

The J gene is TRBJ2-3, the V gene TRBV7-9, with D uncertain. The CDR3 contains 14 residues. CDR1 is SEHNR and CDR2 is FQNEAQ in the germline V gene (reference sequence). V lost 5 bases, J lost 2 bases, and 11 bases lay in between. The CDR3: CASSPGLTTDTQYF. The CDR3 DNA reads TGTGCCAGCAGCCCTGGGCTCACCACAGATACGCAGTATTTT.

V is TRBV6-1 and J is TRBJ1-2; D ambiguous. V was shortened by 0 bases and J by 4 bases, with 9 bases between the two germline ends. This CDR3 comprises 14 residues. CDR1 MNHNS and CDR2 SASEGT come from the germline V gene. CDR3 sequence: CASSEAGDPYGYTF. CDR3 nucleotides: TGTGCCAGCAGTGAAGCCGGAGATCCCTATGGCTACACCTTC.

This chain links TRBV4-1 with TRBJ2-1, with D perhaps TRBD1 (6 bases). Germline-derived CDR1 and CDR2 are MGHRA and YSYEKL. Trimming removed 5 bases from V and 5 bases from J, with 16 bases in between. This CDR3 contains 15 residues. DNA of the CDR3: TGCGCCAGCAGCTCCCTCGACAGGCCTCACAATGAGCAGTTCTTC. Its protein is CASSSLDRPHNEQFF.

This clone was counted a few times. The rearrangement links TRBV7-8 to TRBJ1-1; D remains unclear. CDR3 size: 15 residues. V dropped 5 bases and J dropped 0 bases, with 13 bases sitting between them. Per the germline V gene, CDR1 is SGHVS and CDR2 is FQNEAQ. CDR3 residues: CASSPHARLNTEAFF. The CDR3 coding sequence is TGTGCCAGCAGCCCCCATGCGAGGTTGAACACTGAAGCTTTCTTT.

The CDR3 nucleotides are TGCGCCAGCAGCCGTACCGGGACAGGGGGCACCGGGGAGCTGTTTTTT. Translated, it gives CASSRTGTGGTGELFF. This chain connects TRBV5-1 to TRBJ2-2, with TRBD1 identical over 11 bases. The length of the CDR3 is 16 residues. Looked up from germline, CDR1 is SGHRS and CDR2 is YFSETQ. The J segment lost 4 bases and the V segment lost 4 bases, leaving 6 bases of the junction unmatched.

This clone turned up a few times. The chain has TRBV2 and TRBJ1-1; no firm D call. Germline V gives CDR1 SNHLY, CDR2 FYNNEI. V gave up 7 bases and J gave up 3 bases, with 12 bases separating them. The CDR3 consists of 13 residues. The CDR3 DNA sequence: TGTGCCAGCACGGAGGGCCTCGACACTGAAGCTTTCTTT. This gives the protein CASTEGLDTEAFF. The entire variable domain, with the rest obtained from reference TRBV2 and TRBJ1-1, is as follows: EPEVTQTPSHQVTQMGQEVILRCVPISNHLYFYWYRQILGQKVEFLVSFYNNEISEKSEIFDDQFSVERPDGSNFTLKIRSTKLEDSAMYFCASTEGLDTEAFFGQGTRLTVV.

The chain employs TRBV6-5 and TRBJ1-2, with a tentative D call TRBD1 (6 bases). V lost 2 bases to trimming and J lost 3 bases, with 7 bases between them. The germline V gene encodes CDR1 MNHEY and CDR2 SVGAGI. The CDR3 spans 13 residues. CDR3 protein: CASSYNRDYGYTF. Written as DNA, the CDR3 is TGTGCCAGCAGTTACAACAGGGACTATGGCTACACCTTC.

This clone was found a few times. This chain joins TRBV9 and TRBJ2-7, with TRBD1 as a possible D gene (5 bases). The V and J ends lost 4 bases and 6 bases respectively, with 17 bases between them. Germline lookup yields CDR1 SGDLS and CDR2 YYNGEE. CDR3 length: 14 amino acids. In DNA, the CDR3 is TGTGCCAGCAGCCAGAGCCCTCAGGGCAGCGAGCAGTACTTC. It encodes CASSQSPQGSEQYF.

This clone occurred many times. This sequence joins TRBV6-1 and TRBJ2-7; unclear D gene. This CDR3 has 13 amino acids. Germline loops: CDR1 MNHNS, CDR2 SASEGT. Trimming cost V 3 bases and J 0 bases, with 6 bases left between them. As DNA, the CDR3 is TGTGCCAGCAGTGACAGGAACTCCTACGAGCAGTACTTC. Translated: CASSDRNSYEQYF.

The chain joins TRBV11-2 to TRBJ2-5; 13 bases match TRBD2. CDR3 length equals 15 residues. Germline assignment: CDR1 SGHAT and CDR2 FQNNGV. The J segment lost 7 bases and the V segment lost 5 bases, leaving 7 bases of the junction unmatched. The CDR3 bases are TGTGCCAGCAGCCCTACTAGCGGGGGGGCTCGGACCCAGTACTTC. Residues: CASSPTSGGARTQYF.

The CDR3: CASSLSRPQGFGVSNSPLHF. The CDR3 coding sequence is TGTGCCAGCAGCTTGAGCCGTCCTCAGGGGTTTGGAGTTTCTAATTCACCCCTCCACTTT. The J gene is TRBJ1-6, the V gene TRBV5-4; D is perhaps TRBD1 (6 bases). V shed 1 base and J shed 6 bases, with 26 bases lying between them. Germline lookup yields CDR1 SGHNT and CDR2 YYREEE (reference sequence). This CDR3 is 20 amino acids long.

This rearrangement joins TRBV7-9 to TRBJ1-1; TRBD1 is a possible D gene (5 bases). Germline values: CDR1 SEHNR, CDR2 FQNEAQ (reference sequence). This CDR3 has 14 amino acids. Trimming took 2 bases from V and 1 from J, leaving 8 bases between them. CDR3 loop: CASSLQGTNTEAFF. CDR3 in DNA: TGTGCCAGCAGCTTACAGGGCACGAACACTGAAGCTTTCTTT.

This chain joins TRBV5-6 and TRBJ2-1, with D perhaps TRBD1 (5 bases). This CDR3 comprises 14 residues. The V gene's germline CDR1 is SGHDT and CDR2 YYEEEE. Trimming removed 0 bases at V and 9 bases at J, with 13 bases between. CDR3 sequence reads: CASSLDRIDSEQFF. The CDR3 DNA sequence: TGTGCCAGCAGCTTGGACAGGATCGACAGTGAGCAGTTCTTC.

This clone was detected a few times. This chain uses TRBV4-3 with TRBJ1-2, with 9 nucleotides matching TRBD1. V lost 0 bases to trimming and J lost 7 bases; unmatched junction nucleotides: 12. The length of the CDR3 is 17 residues. Germline V CDR1 and CDR2: LGHNA, YSLEER. The CDR3 region is CASSQERTGAPESGYTF. CDR3 in DNA: TGCGCCAGCAGCCAAGAACGGACAGGGGCCCCAGAGTCTGGCTACACCTTC.

The J gene is TRBJ1-6, the V gene TRBV6-5, with TRBD1 identical over 7 bases. CDR3 length: 14 amino acids. V was pared by 7 bases and J by 10 bases, with 10 bases of the junction left unmatched. The V gene's germline CDR1 is MNHEY and CDR2 SVGAGI. CDR3 sequence (DNA): TGTGCCAGCACTAACACAGGGGTAGGGTCACCCCTCCACTTT. It is translated as CASTNTGVGSPLHF.

V usage is TRBV9 and J usage is TRBJ2-1, with 9 positions matching TRBD1. Looked up from germline, CDR1 is SGDLS and CDR2 is YYNGEE. The CDR3 covers 13 residues. The junction had 7 bases not matched to a gene; V was cut back by 0 bases and J by 15 bases. The CDR3 nucleotides read TGTGCCAGCAGCGTAGAGGGACAGGGTGGTCTGTTCTTC. Its protein product is CASSVEGQGGLFF.

The V gene is TRBV19, the J gene TRBJ1-1, with 9 nucleotides matching TRBD1. Trimming removed 10 bases from V and 5 bases from J; junction bases left unmatched: 8. This CDR3 region has 13 residues. The germline V gene has CDR1 LNHDA and CDR2 SQIVND (reference sequence). The CDR3 sequence is CATRGTGRTEAFF. The DNA for the CDR3 is TGTGCCACCCGAGGGACAGGGAGAACTGAAGCTTTCTTT.

The J gene is TRBJ2-3, the V gene TRBV4-3, with 11 nucleotides matching TRBD2. The V gene end was trimmed by 0 bases and the J gene end by 0 bases; junction bases not matched to a gene: 11. The CDR3 has 20 amino acids. The V gene's germline CDR1 is LGHNA and CDR2 YSLEER. The DNA of the CDR3 is TGCGCCAGCAGCCAAGAGGGAAGAGGAGTAGCGGGGGGGAGCACAGATACGCAGTATTTT. As protein: CASSQEGRGVAGGSTDTQYF.